This T cell receptor (beta chain) was retrieved from a study of T cells after yellow fever vaccination. The CDR3 runs to 15 residues. Trimming removed 5 bases from V and 2 bases from J, with 16 bases in between. Germline-derived CDR1 and CDR2 are MNHNS and SASEGT. TCRdb re-called the 5' RACE reads through MiXCR, storing one row per CDR3 protein. The sample shows around 300,000 distinct CDR3 sequences, 4% to 5.5% of them seen only once. This clonotype has a count of ten or more. This chain connects TRBV6-1 to TRBJ2-7; tentatively, D is TRBD1 or TRBD2 (5 bases each). This receptor was obtained from a young man who received the YFV17D yellow fever vaccine. The source was PBMCs, collected 15 days after the yellow fever booster vaccination. The CDR3 sequence: CASSNPRDGPYEQYF. The CDR3 bases are TGTGCCAGCAGTAACCCCCGGGACGGACCCTACGAGCAGTACTTC.